This is a list of T cell receptor beta chains from one sample in a study of blood T cells in healthy people across ages. TCRdb reprocessed the 5' RACE reads with MiXCR, giving one entry per CDR3 protein. The data hold 600,000 to 850,000 distinct CDR3 sequences, with around a quarter observed a single time. In addition, the sample was reused for a study of T cells of mothers and their children.

The sample was blood. All receptors derive from a boy younger than 18 in good health. Both conserved end residues are part of each CDR3. The D gene is left open where the match is weak. Clone size is stated in some rows and not others, as once, few, many or a class when expanded.

CDR3 DNA,CDR3 protein,D gene,V gene,clone size,J gene
TGTGCCAGCCACTCCGCGGTGACTTCCTTTGAGACCCAGTACTTC,CASHSAVTSFETQYF,NA,TRBV7-9,few,TRBJ2-5
TGTGCCACCCTTGCCAGATTGACCTCCTACGAGCAGTACTTC,CATLARLTSYEQYF,NA,TRBV6-1,NA,TRBJ2-7
TGTGCCAGCAGCCAAGATAAAGCGGGGGCCCCCAATGAGCAGTTCTTC,CASSQDKAGAPNEQFF,TRBD2,TRBV4-2,few,TRBJ2-1
TGTGCCAGCAGTGTCAGGGTTTGGGAGACCCAGTACTTC,CASSVRVWETQYF,NA,TRBV2,few,TRBJ2-5
TGTGCCAGCAATTTAGGTGGAAACACCGGGGAGCCGTTTTTT,CASNLGGNTGEPFF,NA,TRBV12-3/TRBV12-4,NA,TRBJ2-2
TGCAGCGTTGAATTGGGGGCTAGCGGGGGTCTCGAGCAGTACTTC,CSVELGASGGLEQYF,TRBD2,TRBV29-1,few,TRBJ2-7
TGCGCCATTGGGTCCGGGTATGAAAAACTGTTTTTT,CAIGSGYEKLFF,NA,TRBV7-9,few,TRBJ1-4
TGTGCCAGCAGCCCTCGGGCCGGGGGGACCCAGTACTTC,CASSPRAGGTQYF,NA,TRBV7-3,NA,TRBJ2-5
TGTGCCAGCAGTTTTCTCAGGGGATACGAGCAGTACTTC,CASSFLRGYEQYF,NA,TRBV28,few,TRBJ2-7
TGTGCCAGCAGCATGGGACTAGCGAATATAACCGGGGAGCTGTTTTTT,CASSMGLANITGELFF,NA,TRBV21-1,NA,TRBJ2-2
TGCAGCGTGGGGACGGCTGATCAGCCCCAGCATTTT,CSVGTADQPQHF,NA,TRBV29-1,few,TRBJ1-5
TGTGCCAGCAGTTTAAGGCGGGGCGATGAAAAACTGTTTTTT,CASSLRRGDEKLFF,NA,TRBV12-3/TRBV12-4,few,TRBJ1-4
TGCAGCGTGGAGGGACTAGCGGATTCCTACAATGAGCAGTTCTTC,CSVEGLADSYNEQFF,TRBD2,TRBV29-1,NA,TRBJ2-1
TGCGGCGTTTGGACCCTGCCCGGGACTAGCAGAGATACGCAGTATTTT,CGVWTLPGTSRDTQYF,TRBD2,TRBV29-1,NA,TRBJ2-3
TGTGCCAGCAGCGCCCTGCGACCGGGAGGGAATGAGCAGTTCTTC,CASSALRPGGNEQFF,TRBD2,TRBV9,few,TRBJ2-1
TGCGCCAGCAGGCCCGGGACAGGGGGCACCGGGGAGCTGTTTTTT,CASRPGTGGTGELFF,TRBD1,TRBV5-1,few,TRBJ2-2